The 21 T cell receptor beta chains given below trace back to one sample, sequenced in a study of T cell repertoires in cytomegalovirus infection. TCRdb fed the reads into MiXCR, producing one record per CDR3 protein. The data contain about 600,000 distinct CDR3 sequences, 20% to 25% of them singletons. Sequenced material: CD8+ T cells from PBMCs. The origin of the receptors is a human donor in good health (CMV status not recorded). Some clones in this sample may be carry-over from other donors' samples.

This clonotype was seen many times. V usage is TRBV4-1 and J usage is TRBJ1-1; D not certain. Germline V gene lookup returns CDR1 MGHRA and CDR2 YSYEKL. Deletions cut 0 bases from V and 0 bases from J, with 5 bases between. The CDR3 extends over 14 amino acids. The CDR3 coding sequence is TGCGCCAGCAGCCAAGAATCCCTGAACACTGAAGCTTTCTTT. Its protein product is CASSQESLNTEAFF.

Many counts were recorded for this clonotype. The V and J genes are TRBV7-2 and TRBJ2-7; D might be TRBD2 (5 bases). The germline V gene encodes CDR1 SGHTA and CDR2 FQGNSA. V was shortened by 4 bases and J by 4 bases, with 17 bases between the two germline ends. The CDR3 has 15 amino acids. The CDR3, as DNA: TGTGCCAGCAGCTCGGCCCGGGGAGTTCAATACGAGCAGTACTTC. Its protein product is CASSSARGVQYEQYF. The whole variable domain, filled in from reference TRBV7-2 and TRBJ2-7, reads GAGVSQSPSNKVTEKGKDVELRCDPISGHTALYWYRQSLGQGLEFLIYFQGNSAPDKSGLPSDRFSAERTGGSVSTLTIQRTQQEDSAVYLCASSSARGVQYEQYFGPGTRLTVT.

This clonotype occurred many times. The V and J genes are TRBV4-3 and TRBJ1-5; D perhaps matches TRBD1 (5 bases). V gave up 0 bases and J gave up 2 bases, with 14 bases separating them. This CDR3 has 17 amino acids. From germline, CDR1 is LGHNA and CDR2 YSLEER. CDR3 nucleotide sequence: TGCGCCAGCAGCCAAGATAAGGCGGGGGGGGGCAATCAGCCCCAGCATTTT. The encoded protein is CASSQDKAGGGNQPQHF.

This clonotype appeared a single time. The gene calls are TRBV2 and TRBJ2-1, with 8 bases lining up with TRBD2. Looked up from germline, CDR1 is SNHLY and CDR2 is FYNNEI. V was clipped by 7 bases and J by 9 bases; unmatched bases: 26. The CDR3 contains 19 residues. The CDR3 DNA reads TGTGCCAGCACCGGGGGGGGAACCCTATTCTCCGGCAGTACCGGTGAGCAGTTCTTC. This sequence encodes CASTGGGTLFSGSTGEQFF.

This clonotype was detected a few times. The J gene is TRBJ2-2, the V gene TRBV27; D unclear. CDR3 length: 13 amino acids. With 0 bases removed from V and 3 bases from J, the gap between germline ends came to 2 bases. Per the germline V gene, CDR1 is MNHEY and CDR2 is SMNVEV (reference sequence). The CDR3 here is CASSLSHTGELFF. The DNA for the CDR3 is TGTGCCAGCAGTTTATCGCACACCGGGGAGCTGTTTTTT.

This clonotype was picked up many times. The V and J genes are TRBV7-2 and TRBJ2-1; 11 nucleotides agree with TRBD2. The V gene's germline CDR1 is SGHTA and CDR2 FQGNSA. Trimming cost V 1 base and J 7 bases; bases outside gene matches: 6. CDR3 length: 16 residues. The CDR3 here is CASSLVSGGAWNEQFF. The DNA for the CDR3 is TGTGCCAGCAGCTTAGTTAGCGGGGGGGCATGGAATGAGCAGTTCTTC.

This clonotype has more than one count but fewer than ten. This chain connects TRBV28 to TRBJ1-2, with a tentative D call TRBD1 (6 bases). The CDR3 covers 14 residues. V gave up 2 bases and J gave up 3 bases, with 10 bases separating them. Germline lookup yields CDR1 MDHEN and CDR2 SYDVKM. The CDR3 DNA reads as TGTGCCAGCAGTTTAAGGGGGGCCTACTATGGCTACACCTTC. Protein: CASSLRGAYYGYTF.

This clonotype occurred many times. The chain couples TRBV20-1 to TRBJ2-7, with D perhaps matching TRBD2 (5 bases). Germline loops: CDR1 DFQATT, CDR2 SNEGSKA (reference sequence). This CDR3 has 13 residues. Trimming removed 7 bases from V and 2 bases from J, with 15 bases in between. CDR3 in DNA: TGCAGTGTTCCCCCGGAGGCCCCCTACGAGCAGTACTTC. Translating gives CSVPPEAPYEQYF.

The chain couples TRBV27 to TRBJ2-7; 8 positions match TRBD2. Trimming cost V 5 bases and J 3 bases; bases outside gene matches: 9. The CDR3 extends over 15 amino acids. Per germline, CDR1 MNHEY and CDR2 SMNVEV (reference sequence). The CDR3 is CASSHDGGAHYEQYF. The CDR3 coding sequence is TGTGCCAGCAGTCATGACGGGGGGGCCCACTACGAGCAGTACTTC.

This clonotype was counted at least ten times. The CDR3 loop is CASRLAGYNEQFF. The DNA for the CDR3 is TGTGCCAGCAGACTAGCGGGTTACAATGAGCAGTTCTTC. V usage is TRBV7-2 and J usage is TRBJ2-1, with 9 positions matching TRBD2. The CDR3 covers 13 residues. Per the germline V gene, CDR1 is SGHTA and CDR2 is FQGNSA. The ends lost 6 bases at V and 4 bases at J; junction bases unmatched: 1.

CDR3 residues: CASSLGAYSEKLFF. The CDR3, as DNA: TGTGCCAGCAGCTTAGGGGCTTACTCCGAAAAACTGTTTTTT. The chain joins TRBV11-2 to TRBJ1-4; no clear D. Per germline, CDR1 SGHAT and CDR2 FQNNGV. This CDR3 is built from 14 residues. Trimming cost V 1 base and J 8 bases, with 11 bases left between them.

This clonotype was counted at least ten times. This chain links TRBV7-2 with TRBJ2-1; 10 positions match TRBD1. V was pared by 8 bases and J by 3 bases, with 10 bases of the junction left unmatched. Germline V gene lookup returns CDR1 SGHTA and CDR2 FQGNSA. This CDR3 has 16 residues. CDR3 sequence (DNA): TGTGCCAGCCCATTTCCGGACAGGGGGGTCTACAATGAGCAGTTCTTC. Its translation: CASPFPDRGVYNEQFF.

This clonotype showed up many times. The chain has TRBV7-2 and TRBJ2-3; no definite D call. With 4 bases removed from V and 6 bases from J, the gap between germline ends came to 20 bases. From germline, CDR1 is SGHTA and CDR2 FQGNSA. The CDR3 length is 16 residues. The CDR3 protein is CASSSASPARTDTQYF. The CDR3 nucleotides read TGTGCCAGCAGCTCCGCGAGCCCAGCAAGGACGGATACGCAGTATTTT.

This clonotype occurred a few times. The V and J genes are TRBV29-1 and TRBJ2-1; 12 positions match TRBD2. The CDR3 length is 16 residues. Trimming at V came to 5 bases and at J to 6 bases, leaving 11 bases not matched to a gene. Germline CDR1 SQVTM, CDR2 ANQGSEA. For the CDR3, the DNA is TGCAGCGTTCGAGGACTAGCGGGACTTCCGTCCAATGAGCAGTTCTTC. Encoded protein: CSVRGLAGLPSNEQFF.

The table lists this clonotype with many counts. This rearrangement joins TRBV5-4 to TRBJ2-2; D unresolved. Trimming stripped 4 bases from V and 4 bases from J, with 11 bases between. The CDR3 contains 14 residues. From germline, CDR1 is SGHNT and CDR2 YYREEE (reference sequence). The chain's CDR3 is CASSVGPGTGELFF. As DNA, the CDR3 is TGTGCCAGCAGCGTCGGGCCTGGCACCGGGGAGCTGTTTTTT.

V and J are TRBV28 and TRBJ2-4, with D hard to call. Per the germline V gene, CDR1 is MDHEN and CDR2 is SYDVKM. The CDR3 consists of 13 residues. Trimming left V 5 bases short and J 2 bases short, with 7 bases between. In DNA, the CDR3 is TGTGCCAGCAGTCGAGTAACCAAAAACATTCAGTACTTC. The encoded protein is CASSRVTKNIQYF.

The chain has TRBV7-9 and TRBJ2-1; D ambiguous. In germline, CDR1 is SEHNR, CDR2 FQNEAQ (reference sequence). The V and J ends lost 8 bases and 1 base respectively, with 15 bases between them. The CDR3 contains 15 residues. The CDR3 region is CASSRVEWSYNEQFF. In DNA, the CDR3 is TGTGCCAGCTCTCGTGTGGAGTGGTCCTACAATGAGCAGTTCTTC.

Written as DNA, the CDR3 is TGTGCCAGCAGTCCTTTAGCAGGTTACGAGCAGTACGTC. It yields the protein CASSPLAGYEQYV. This chain links TRBV27 with TRBJ2-7; D is undetermined. This CDR3 has 13 residues. V was cut by 5 bases and J by 4 bases, with 12 bases left in between. Germline loops: CDR1 MNHEY, CDR2 SMNVEV (reference sequence).

The chain joins TRBV9 to TRBJ2-2; possibly TRBD2 for D (6 bases). CDR3 length equals 13 residues. V dropped 3 bases and J dropped 5 bases, with 8 bases sitting between them. Germline V lookup: CDR1 SGDLS, CDR2 YYNGEE. The CDR3 here is CASSARETGELFF. CDR3 DNA sequence: TGTGCCAGCAGCGCACGGGAGACCGGGGAGCTGTTTTTT.

The sample holds one count of this clonotype. The chain couples TRBV29-1 to TRBJ2-7; 7 nucleotides agree with TRBD2. Germline V gene data show CDR1 as SQVTM and CDR2 as ANQGSEA. The CDR3 has 11 amino acids. J was trimmed by 6 bases and V by 4 bases; bases with no gene match: 3. The CDR3 spells CSVGEGSEQYV. In nucleotides, the CDR3 is TGCAGCGTTGGGGAGGGTAGCGAGCAGTACGTC.

The gene calls are TRBV19 and TRBJ1-5, with D perhaps TRBD1 (5 bases). The CDR3 covers 15 residues. Germline lookup yields CDR1 LNHDA and CDR2 SQIVND (reference sequence). The V end lost 3 bases, the J end lost 3 bases, and 12 bases lay between the germline ends. The CDR3 here is CASSISPGINQPQHF. DNA for the CDR3: TGTGCCAGTAGTATCTCCCCAGGGATCAATCAGCCCCAGCATTTT.